This T cell receptor beta chain derives from a study of blood T cell repertoires in COVID-19. The germline V gene encodes CDR1 KGHSH and CDR2 LQKENI. CDR3 size: 15 residues. J was trimmed by 1 base and V by 6 bases; bases with no gene match: 4. Profiling relied on immunoSEQ multiplex PCR, and the TCRdb table lists in-frame clones only, not all of them. The sample comprises about 360,000 clones, about 89% of which are singletons, and roughly 2% rests with the top ten. J is TRBJ2-7 and V is TRBV18, with TRBD2 matching 12 bases. The receptor was isolated from a man aged 35 to 55 in a cohort exposed to, infected with or recovered from COVID-19 (not recorded which). Source material: PBMCs or T cells enriched from blood (not recorded which). The CDR3 DNA reads TGTGCCAGCTCGCTAGCGGGAGGGAAATCCTACGAGCAGTACTTC. Its protein product is CASSLAGGKSYEQYF.